The 18 T cell receptor beta chains in this list originate from one sample, sequenced in a study of STAT5B mutations in CD4+ large granular lymphocyte leukemia. The protocol was immunoSEQ multiplex PCR, while the TCRdb copy is restricted to in-frame clones and leaves out a portion. The sample includes more than 30,000 clones, 78% of them seen just once. The specimen was CD4+ T cells from blood buffy coats. The receptors come from a human donor in good health.

This chain uses TRBV5-4 with TRBJ2-7; TRBD1 is a possible D gene (5 bases). CDR1 SGHNT and CDR2 YYREEE come from the germline V gene (reference sequence). The CDR3 totals 13 residues. The V gene lost 3 bases and the J gene lost 2 bases, with 9 bases spanning the gap. CDR3 in amino acids: CASSSTATYEQYF. CDR3 nucleotide sequence: TGTGCCAGCAGCTCGACAGCTACCTACGAGCAGTACTTC.

The rearrangement links TRBV27 to TRBJ2-1; no clear D gene. V was shortened by 2 bases and J by 8 bases, with 4 bases between the two germline ends. The CDR3 is made up of 11 amino acids. Germline-derived CDR1 and CDR2 are MNHEY and SMNVEV (reference sequence). This CDR3 is CASSLRDEQFF. CDR3 sequence (DNA): TGTGCCAGCAGTTTAAGAGATGAGCAGTTCTTC.

The rearrangement joins TRBV6-6 to TRBJ1-6, with 7 bases identical to TRBD1. The germline CDR1 and CDR2 sequences are MNHNY and SVGAGI (reference sequence). After removal of 8 bases from V and 7 bases from J, the junction contained 8 bases not matched to a gene. The CDR3 totals 14 residues. CDR3 DNA: TGTGCCAGCGAGAAGGGGGCGAGGAATTCACCCCTCCACTTT. This encodes CASEKGARNSPLHF.

This sequence joins TRBV29-1 and TRBJ1-2, with D maybe TRBD1 (5 bases). Deletions cut 3 bases from V and 7 bases from J, with 18 bases between. Germline V lookup: CDR1 SQVTM, CDR2 ANQGSEA. The CDR3 is made up of 14 amino acids. For the CDR3, the DNA is TGCAGCGTTGAGGGGCAGGGAGGCTACTCTGGCTACACCTTC. Translated, it gives CSVEGQGGYSGYTF.

The rearrangement links TRBV29-1 to TRBJ1-5; the match to TRBD1 covers 9 bases. Germline V gene lookup returns CDR1 SQVTM and CDR2 ANQGSEA. The J segment lost 5 bases and the V segment lost 6 bases, leaving 17 bases of the junction unmatched. The CDR3 runs 17 residues. The CDR3 DNA reads TGCAGCGTCCATACCGGGACAGGGTGGTCCCGGTATCAGCCCCAGCATTTT. Protein product: CSVHTGTGWSRYQPQHF.

The chain uses TRBV30 and TRBJ2-7, with TRBD1 as a possible D gene (6 bases). From germline, CDR1 is GTSNPN and CDR2 SVGIG (reference sequence). This CDR3 has 14 amino acids. With 6 bases removed from V and 0 bases from J, the gap between germline ends came to 15 bases. The CDR3 sequence is CACTLAGVSYEQYF. In DNA form, the CDR3 reads TGTGCCTGCACCTTGGCAGGGGTCTCCTACGAGCAGTACTTC.

The genes are TRBV14 and TRBJ1-2, with no clear D. In germline, CDR1 is SGHDN, CDR2 FVKESK. CDR3 length: 13 amino acids. Trimming took 6 bases from V and 4 from J, leaving 12 bases between them. CDR3 sequence reads: CASSLQPGYGYTF. The CDR3 nucleotides are TGTGCCAGCAGTCTCCAGCCAGGCTATGGCTACACCTTC.

This clone appeared once. The chain has TRBV6-5 and TRBJ2-1; the match to TRBD2 covers 7 bases. The junction had 8 bases not matched to a gene; V was cut back by 5 bases and J by 4 bases. The CDR3 runs to 15 residues. CDR1 is MNHEY and CDR2 is SVGAGI in the germline V gene. In nucleotides, the CDR3 is TGTGCCAGCAGTCAATCTAGCGGAAGTTACAATGAGCAGTTCTTC. Protein sequence: CASSQSSGSYNEQFF.

V is TRBV19 and J is TRBJ1-1, with 10 bases that match TRBD1. Losses at the gene ends were 9 bases for V and 5 bases for J; bases not matched to a gene: 12. The CDR3 has 15 amino acids. Germline V gene lookup returns CDR1 LNHDA and CDR2 SQIVND (reference sequence). CDR3 in DNA: TGTGCCAGCTGGACAGGGGGACCCCCTTGGACTGAAGCTTTCTTT. Translated, it gives CASWTGGPPWTEAFF.

The chain links TRBV7-2 to TRBJ2-1; 9 bases agree with TRBD2. The V gene's germline CDR1 is SGHTA and CDR2 FQGNSA. The CDR3 sequence is 16 residues long. Trimming cost V 5 bases and J 3 bases; bases outside gene matches: 8. CDR3 loop: CASSAAGLAFYNEQFF. In DNA, the CDR3 is TGTGCCAGCAGCGCGGCCGGACTAGCGTTCTACAATGAGCAGTTCTTC.

The V and J genes are TRBV10-1 and TRBJ2-1, with 8 bases fitting TRBD2. After removal of 6 bases from V and 9 bases from J, the junction contained 10 bases not matched to a gene. The CDR3 loop spans 14 amino acids. In germline, CDR1 is WNHNN, CDR2 SYGVQD (reference sequence). CDR3 amino acids: CASSERAGVGEQFF. The CDR3 coding sequence is TGCGCCAGCAGCGAAAGAGCGGGAGTTGGTGAGCAGTTCTTC.

This chain uses TRBV4-3 with TRBJ1-5, with D maybe TRBD1 (5 bases). The CDR3 has 16 residues. Germline V lookup: CDR1 LGHNA, CDR2 YSLEER. Trimming took 4 bases from V and 0 from J, leaving 13 bases between them. The CDR3 loop is CASSRDRAPSNQPQHF. Written as DNA, the CDR3 is TGCGCCAGCAGCCGCGACAGAGCTCCTAGCAATCAGCCCCAGCATTTT.

V usage is TRBV18 and J usage is TRBJ2-6; no reliable D call. Germline values: CDR1 KGHSH, CDR2 LQKENI. V was trimmed by 2 bases and J by 0 bases, leaving 8 bases between them. CDR3 length: 16 amino acids. This chain's CDR3 is CASSPGSRSGANVLTF. The DNA for the CDR3 is TGTGCCAGCTCACCAGGGTCGCGCTCTGGGGCCAACGTCCTGACTTTC. The variable domain in full, completed from reference TRBV18 and TRBJ2-6, reads NAGVMQNPRHLVRRRGQEARLRCSPMKGHSHVYWYRQLPEEGLKFMVYLQKENIIDESGMPKERFSAEFPKEGPSILRIQQVVRGDSAAYFCASSPGSRSGANVLTFGAGSRLTVL.

This clone has just a few counts. V usage is TRBV28 and J usage is TRBJ2-7; possibly TRBD1 for D (5 bases). The germline V gene has CDR1 MDHEN and CDR2 SYDVKM. CDR3 length: 15 amino acids. Deletions cut 3 bases from V and 2 bases from J, with 14 bases between. The CDR3 DNA reads as TGTGCCAGCAGTTTCGTGGGCAGGGCTCCCTACGAGCAGTACTTC. Residues: CASSFVGRAPYEQYF.

The chain couples TRBV7-3 to TRBJ2-3; 8 nucleotides align to TRBD2. Germline lookup yields CDR1 SGHTA and CDR2 FQGTGA. Trimming at V came to 5 bases and at J to 5 bases, leaving 12 bases not matched to a gene. The CDR3 is 16 residues long. CDR3 residues: CASSPDAAGGRDTQYF. The CDR3 nucleotides are TGTGCCAGCAGCCCGGATGCGGCGGGGGGCCGAGATACGCAGTATTTT.

The chain joins TRBV4-1 to TRBJ2-7; TRBD1 matches at 7 bases. This CDR3 has 18 residues. V gave up 3 bases and J gave up 2 bases; unmatched junction bases: 16. Germline V lookup: CDR1 MGHRA, CDR2 YSYEKL. This chain's CDR3 is CASSHPTIRQGETYEQYF. The CDR3 region has the DNA TGCGCCAGCAGCCACCCCACGATTAGACAGGGAGAGACCTACGAGCAGTACTTC.

The chain couples TRBV6-6 to TRBJ2-3; D not certain. The length of the CDR3 is 16 residues. V was pared by 2 bases and J by 0 bases, with 12 bases between. The germline V gene has CDR1 MNHNY and CDR2 SVGAGI (reference sequence). This chain's CDR3 is CASSYESILSTDTQYF. The CDR3, as DNA: TGTGCCAGCAGTTACGAGAGTATCCTTAGCACAGATACGCAGTATTTT.

This chain uses TRBV30 with TRBJ2-3, with TRBD2 matching 13 bases. V was clipped by 3 bases and J by 0 bases; unmatched bases: 9. Germline assignment: CDR1 GTSNPN and CDR2 SVGIG (reference sequence). This CDR3 comprises 18 residues. The CDR3 protein is CAWRYGLAGALSTDTQYF. CDR3 nucleotide sequence: TGTGCCTGGAGATATGGACTAGCGGGGGCCCTTAGCACAGATACGCAGTATTTT.